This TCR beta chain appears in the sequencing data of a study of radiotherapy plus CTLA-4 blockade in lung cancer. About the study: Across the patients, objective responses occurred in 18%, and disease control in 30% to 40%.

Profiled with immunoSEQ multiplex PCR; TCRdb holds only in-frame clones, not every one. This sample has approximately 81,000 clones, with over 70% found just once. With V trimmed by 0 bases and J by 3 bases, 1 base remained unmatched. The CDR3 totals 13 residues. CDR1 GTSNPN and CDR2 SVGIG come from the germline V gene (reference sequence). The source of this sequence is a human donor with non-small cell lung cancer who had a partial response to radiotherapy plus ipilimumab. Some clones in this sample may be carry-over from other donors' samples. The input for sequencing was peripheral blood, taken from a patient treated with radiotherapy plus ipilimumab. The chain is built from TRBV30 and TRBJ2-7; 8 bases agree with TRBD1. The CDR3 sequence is CAWSVGQGYEQYF. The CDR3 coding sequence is TGTGCCTGGAGTGTCGGACAGGGCTACGAGCAGTACTTC.